This T cell receptor beta chain comes out of a study of OX40 agonist ivuxolimab in advanced cancers. Describing the broader study: Ivuxolimab, which targeted the costimulatory receptor OX40 (CD134), was an agonistic, fully human IgG2 monoclonal antibody. Intravenous ivuxolimab was administered to patients every 2 weeks at six dose levels: 0.01, 0.1, 0.3, 1.5, 3 and 10 mg/kg. Of the roughly 52 dose-escalation patients, hepatocellular carcinoma was present in about 20, melanoma in some 15, renal cell carcinoma in 9 and head and neck cancer in 9. Peripheral TCRbeta sequencing aimed to test whether ivuxolimab altered TCR sequence diversity and caused clonal T-cell expansion. Prior anti-PD-1, anti-PD-L1 or anti-CTLA-4 therapy was permitted, and roughly two fifths of dose-escalation patients had received checkpoint inhibitors. The paper describes the monotherapy dose-escalation part (N = 52 patients) of the phase I trial of ivuxolimab. Partial responses occurred in three dose-escalation patients, of whom one had hepatocellular carcinoma and two had cutaneous melanoma. In the dose-escalation cohort, 70% to 85% of patients were male, and the mean age was roughly 60 years with a range of about 20 to 80. The research as a whole found: The antigen specificity of the clonally expanded peripheral T cells was not determined. After ivuxolimab, more expanded clones were found on average in CD8+ T cells than in CD4+ T cells. Low levels of normalized T-cell clonal expansion were also seen in some patients who did not respond. In the 0.1-3.0 mg/kg groups, partial responders were among the patients with the lowest normalized peripheral clonal expansion, particularly in CD8+ T cells. Clonal expansion of both CD4+ and CD8+ blood T cells was observed from baseline to week 6 at doses 0.1 to 3.0 mg/kg.

CDR1 and CDR2 (SGHTA, FQGTGA) derive from the germline V gene. From the cysteine up to the phenylalanine, the CDR3 has a length of 15 residues. Only the CDR3 region is kept as DNA, spanning 45 bases read in frame from base 1. V lost 1 base and J lost 2 bases; the stretch between them is 8 bases long. To sequence the TCRbeta CDR3 region, genomic DNA was isolated from the sorted cells. The immunoSEQ Assay was used for sequencing of TCRbeta CDR3 regions. TCRdb limited this immuneACCESS table to in-frame rearrangements with V and J called. A share of clones is missing; checked studies link under half to unresolved V genes, and the rest is unexplained. The sample table records over 85,000 clones; about 86% of these occur just once. Approximately 5.7% of the sample is held by the ten biggest clonotypes. Patients with autoimmune disease history or receiving systemic immunosuppression were excluded from the trial. Peripheral blood for TCR sequencing was collected from all dose cohorts at baseline, on cycle 4 day 1, and on cycle 7 day 1. The samples were taken from a phase I, first-in-human, multicenter, open-label dose-escalation trial of ivuxolimab. Adults with locally advanced or metastatic melanoma, renal cell carcinoma, hepatocellular carcinoma or head and neck squamous cell carcinoma were enrolled in the trial. Before TCR sequencing, CD4+ T cells and CD8+ T cells from peripheral blood were sorted into separate populations.

Details on this clone: Its antigen is unknown. No much larger clone is present one base from it, and per-base qualities are unavailable.

The sequence is built from TRBV7-3 and TRBJ2-2; matching of 6 bases hints at TRBD2 as the D gene. The input for sequencing was CD4+ or CD8+ T cells sorted from blood, taken in a trial of the OX40 agonist ivuxolimab. The source of this sequence is an adult with an advanced solid tumor such as melanoma, head and neck, liver or kidney cancer. The base sequence is TGTGCCAGCAGCTTAAGCGGGGCTAACACCGGGGAGCTGTTTTTT. Translated, it reads CASSLSGANTGELFF.